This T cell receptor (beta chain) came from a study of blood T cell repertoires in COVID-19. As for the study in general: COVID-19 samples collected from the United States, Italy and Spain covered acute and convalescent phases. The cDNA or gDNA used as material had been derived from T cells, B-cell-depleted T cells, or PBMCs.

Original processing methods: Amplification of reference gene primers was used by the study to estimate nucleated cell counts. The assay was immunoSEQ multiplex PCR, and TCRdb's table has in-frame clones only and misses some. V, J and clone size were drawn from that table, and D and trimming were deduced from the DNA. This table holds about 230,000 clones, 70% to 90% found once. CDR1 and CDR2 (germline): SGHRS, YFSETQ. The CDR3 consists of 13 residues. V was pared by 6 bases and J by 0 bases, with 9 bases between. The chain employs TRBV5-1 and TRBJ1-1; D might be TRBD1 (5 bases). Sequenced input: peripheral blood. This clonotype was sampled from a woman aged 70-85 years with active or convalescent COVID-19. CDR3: CASKKGMNTEAFF. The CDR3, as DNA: TGCGCCAGCAAAAAGGGGATGAACACTGAAGCTTTCTTT. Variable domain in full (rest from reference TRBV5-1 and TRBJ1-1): KAGVTQTPRYLIKTRGQQVTLSCSPISGHRSVSWYQQTPGQGLQFLFEYFSETQRNKGNFPGRFSGRQFSNSRSEMNVSTLELGDSALYLCASKKGMNTEAFFGQGTRLTVV.